This TCR beta chain originates from a study of human T cells and chemical hapten exposure (dated by TCRdb to the early 2020s). Regarding the study in general: For sensitization, 2% DPC in acetone was applied to a roughly 2 cm by roughly 2 cm area of upper inner arm skin. Throughout the study period of 20 to 30 weeks, patients also received therapeutic DPC doses to the scalp every week. Patch testing was done on the upper back using Finn chambers containing 0.01% DPC, and results were scored after 6 days according to International Contact Dermatitis Research Group standards. The mostly female patient cohort included alopecia areata with under or over 50% scalp involvement, alopecia totalis and alopecia universalis. Libraries were pooled for sequencing, and per-sample TCR yields varied mainly because of small differences in library volumes within the pool. This study followed changes in the peripheral blood TCR repertoire in vivo during primary and secondary sensitization of alopecia patients to the hapten diphenylcyclopropenone (DPC). Blood samples were taken from patients before sensitization (week 0) and then at 2, 6 and about 24 weeks after DPC sensitization. For TCR sequencing, blood came from 25 to 35 alopecia patients at anywhere from one to four time points (pre-sensitization, 2, 6 and 24 weeks). Broad study findings and their caveats: Alopecia, a presumed autoimmune disease, was present in all patients, so the immune response of the patients might differ from that of healthy individuals. DPC sensitization did not change how many TCRs were above 1 in 1000 frequency, and no evidence was found of alterations in global repertoire structure. Patch test score correlated positively with the number of PT1 expanded TCRs, reaching significance at thresholds 8, 16 and 32 but not at 4. Repeated subsampling changed both the strength of the expansion versus patch-test correlation and the threshold at which that correlation became significant. Expanded TCRs formed significantly more large CDR3 similarity clusters than pre-sensitization or healthy control sets, consistent with antigen-driven responses.

Here V drops 6 bases and J drops 8 bases, and the junction holds 4 bases not matched to any gene. The CDR3 contains 13 residues, cysteine and phenylalanine counted. The DNA shown is the 39-base CDR3, in frame from base 1. Interpreted using the paper, the time point label stands for: pre-sensitization, week 0. The treatment or condition label of this sample denotes: therapeutic diphenylcyclopropenone sensitization with weekly scalp DPC. Blood at each patch-test visit was drawn before the patch test was applied. Patients were considered eligible if aged 18 to 70, diagnosed with alopecia and deemed suitable for DPC therapy, and patients were excluded if pregnant. Unfractionated whole blood was collected in Tempus Blood RNA tubes, and total RNA was extracted from that blood. The library relied on RACE. Sequenced using a NextSeq 500. During library preparation, unique molecular identifiers were attached to individual cDNA molecules so that TCRs could be counted quantitatively and reproducibly. From each blood RNA sample, both TCR alpha and TCR beta chains were sequenced. On the authors' methods: The median number of TCRs per sample was approximately 96,000, ranging from 23,224 to 690,600. The Decombinator software suite was used to annotate the V, J and CDR3 of the TCR reads. Every sample was subsampled to the same number of TCRs (28,000) for the PS versus PT1 abundance plots. Expanded TCRs were defined as absent before sensitization and observed at least eight times at the 2-week time point. The public reads were reprocessed in TCRdb via fastp at Q25 and MiXCR, keeping in-frame beta chains. Records with the same CDR3 protein are collapsed into one entry carrying the most frequent genes and DNA. V and J calls and clone size were set by TCRdb, not the authors. Present in this sample are some 400,000 distinct CDR3 sequences, roughly 4.6% of which were seen just once. The ten largest make up just over 2.5% of the sample.

This clonotype was seen repeatedly, ten times or more. Its antigen target is currently unknown. The record has no base qualities; no much larger clone is one base away. The sequencing used whole blood, collected in connection with sensitization to the hapten diphenylcyclopropenone (DPC). The V and J segments used are TRBV12-3 or TRBV12-4 and TRBJ1-2; 12 central nucleotides agree with TRBD1. The receptor's source is a woman in her forties or fifties with alopecia areata. Some clones in this sample may be carry-over from other donors' samples. CDR3 protein: CASSPGQGAGYTF. DNA sequence: TGTGCCAGCAGCCCGGGACAGGGGGCCGGCTACACCTTC.